This TCR beta chain was obtained from a study of naive and memory T cell subsets (TCRdb year 2017). Regarding the study in general: The study applied an open-source, UMI-based TCR alpha and beta sequencing pipeline to sorted naive and memory peripheral blood T cell subsets. IgG serology results and the functional CMV T cell responses were in complete agreement. RNA was DNase-treated and reverse transcribed with TCR constant-region primers, mostly using SuperScript III. Here is what the overall study found, with its caveats: The abundance of TCRs followed a power law with an exponent that differed between naive and memory subsets yet stayed consistent across the three individuals. The repertoire findings for the naive and memory subsets could not be validated, as no ground truth was available. Clonotypes were defined as single alpha or beta chain sequences, not paired alpha/beta receptors. After error correction, over 85% of naive TCR sequences appeared only once, giving much steeper abundance distributions than memory subsets. In both CD4 and CD8 cells, going from naive through CM, EM and EMRA, the Gini index went up while Shannon and inverse Simpson diversity went down. RNA-based TCR counts may be affected by expression changes linked to T cell activation and differentiation.

Library prep was done by UMI-ligation and nested PCR. The beta constant-region primer was an equimolar mix of two oligonucleotides covering both TRBC1 and TRBC2. A single-stranded oligonucleotide containing the SP2 primer and a 12-nucleotide UMI was joined to the 3' end of the cDNA by T4 RNA ligase 1. The ligated cDNA went through four rounds of PCR with nested alpha and beta constant-region primers together with the SP2 primer. The ligation reaction was kept at 16 degrees C for 20-24 hours. PCR2 was typically performed as a SYBR Green qPCR and was stopped at a predetermined threshold so that over-amplification was prevented. Apart from the first purification, every purification step used Agencourt AMPure XP magnetic beads. Library quantification was done by Qubit, followed by a TapeStation check on which the main peak was expected at around 650 bp. Pooled libraries were sequenced on an Illumina MiSeq with v2 2x251 paired-end kits, typically giving roughly 1-2.3 million reads per sample. Each sample library was pooled at approximately 4 nM, and roughly 4.5-7.5% PhiX was included to improve cluster recognition. The authors' analysis ran thus. FASTQ reads processed by Demultiplexor were assigned V and J genes by Decombinator through tag matching that tolerated a single base-pair mismatch. By using UMIs, Collapsinator corrected both sequencing errors and the frequency errors caused by PCR heterogeneity. CDR3Translator translated TCRs and extracted CDR3s from the conserved cysteine to the FGXG phenylalanine, flagging non-productive sequences. Gini, Shannon entropy and inverse Simpson indices were computed after subsampling the repertoires to the same number of UMI-defined TCRs. Within the linear range, a power law was fitted by maximum likelihood to the distributions of clonotype abundance. Similar UMI counts, unique TCR numbers and clonal distributions were obtained with the pipeline and with MIGEC on one naive CD8 sample. The repertoires were searched for 7,000 to 8,000 CMV-associated CDR3 sequences that had been compiled from VDJdb and a published dataset. The raw public data were reprocessed by TCRdb itself: fastp quality trimming at Q25, MiXCR clonotype calling, in-frame beta chains only. Identical CDR3 protein sequences are pooled into one entry, listed with their most common genes and DNA. It is TCRdb's table, rather than the study itself, that gives the V and J calls and clone size. The sample has some 4,600 distinct CDR3 sequences on record, around 6.9% of them singletons. The ten top clones hold approximately 80% of the sample.

V is reduced by 4 bases and J by 3 bases, leaving a spacing of 17 bases between them. The CDR3, from cysteine to phenylalanine, totals 16 residues. Only the CDR3 region is kept as DNA, spanning 48 bases read in frame from base 1. CDR1 and CDR2, per the germline V gene, are SGHDT and YYEEEE. This clonotype showed up many times. The antigen it binds to is not known. Base-call qualities are not available, and no considerably larger clone is one nucleotide away. From the second PCR step onward, the TCR alpha chain libraries and the TCR beta chain libraries were amplified separately. To determine each donor's CMV status, fresh PBMCs were stimulated overnight with CMV viral lysate, and IFNgamma production from CD4+ T cells was then assessed. CD4 T cells were positively selected with Miltenyi beads, followed by positive selection of CD8 T cells from the CD4-negative fraction. Cells stained for CD3, CD4, CD8, CD45RA, CD27 and a live/dead dye were sorted on a BD Aria II into four subsets by CD45RA and CD27. For sorting, CD45RA-CD27- cells were defined as effector memory cells, while CD45RA+CD27- cells were defined as EMRA cells. Blood was obtained from three healthy volunteers, and the blood from each volunteer was fractionated into CD4 and CD8 T cells and subsequently into four differentiation subsets. About 130 ml of peripheral blood was collected from each donor, and PBMC were isolated from the blood using Ficoll-Paque PLUS density-gradient centrifugation. The sorted cells were lysed in RLT buffer, after which RNA was extracted using a Qiagen RNeasy kit and kept at -80 degrees C.

The origin of this receptor is a human donor in good health. The chain uses TRBV5-6 and TRBJ2-1; the D gene cannot be resolved reliably. Sequencing was performed on CD4+ TEMRA cells from blood. The cell subset or site label on this specimen signifies: effector memory re-expressing CD45RA, CD45RA+ CD27-. The CDR3 has the sequence CASSREQGSLYNEQFF. The DNA sequence reads TGTGCCAGCAGCCGAGAGCAAGGAAGCCTCTACAATGAGCAGTTCTTC.